Shown below are 14 T cell receptor beta chains from a single sample sequenced in a study of beta chain features in type 1 diabetes. The entirety of the isolated RNA underwent reverse transcription, so expressed TCRB transcripts were sequenced. Assay: immunoSEQ multiplex PCR; the TCRdb copy retains only in-frame clones and omits some. The table has 600,000 or so clones, 11% to 15% seen once. Study findings and constraints: People with Type 1 diabetes carried modestly yet significantly shorter TCRB CDR3s in all four CD4+ subsets.

No antigen has been identified for these receptors. Material: naive CD4+ T cells from blood. The source of these receptors is a man aged 18 to 29 with type 1 diabetes.

This clone showed up just a few times. This chain links TRBV6-6 with TRBJ2-1; D unclear. Germline V lookup: CDR1 MNHNY, CDR2 SVGAGI (reference sequence). Trimming pared 4 bases from V and 10 bases from J, leaving 8 bases between. The CDR3 extends over 11 amino acids. The CDR3 loop is CASSFVLEQFF. In DNA form, the CDR3 reads TGTGCCAGCAGTTTCGTCCTCGAGCAGTTCTTC.

This clone was detected only a few times. Distinct nucleotide sequences in the sample also encode this CDR3. The V gene is TRBV9, the J gene TRBJ2-1; 10 bases fit TRBD1. There are 15 residues in the CDR3. CDR1 and CDR2 (germline): SGDLS, YYNGEE. J gave up 4 bases and V 0 bases, and 1 base lay outside the gene matches. Here the CDR3 DNA reads TGTGCCAGCAGCGTAGGACAGGGGGCTTACAATGAGCAGTTCTTC. Amino acids: CASSVGQGAYNEQFF.

This chain connects TRBV18 to TRBJ2-1; the D gene is possibly TRBD1 (6 bases). Trimming removed 5 bases from V and 4 bases from J, with 12 bases in between. Germline V gene sequence: CDR1 KGHSH, CDR2 LQKENI. This CDR3 contains 14 residues. Here the CDR3 reads CASSALGQYNEQFF. The CDR3 nucleotides are TGTGCCAGCTCAGCCCTAGGACAGTACAATGAGCAGTTCTTC.

There are a few counts of this clone. This rearrangement joins TRBV7-2 to TRBJ1-2, with 10 nucleotides matching TRBD1. From germline, CDR1 is SGHTA and CDR2 FQGNSA. V shed 4 bases, J shed 6 bases, and the junction held 8 bases outside the gene matches. The CDR3 runs to 15 residues. CDR3 nucleotide sequence: TGTGCCAGCAGCTCCCGGCGCGGGACAGGGGATGGCTACACCTTC. Amino acids: CASSSRRGTGDGYTF.

This clone was seen only a few times. The same CDR3 can be traced to other DNA sequences in this sample. The CDR3 nucleotides are TGCAGCGTTAGGGGGAGCAATCAGCCCCAGCATTTT. Protein product: CSVRGSNQPQHF. The V call is TRBV29-1, the J call TRBJ1-5; a possible D gene is TRBD1 (6 bases). The V and J ends lost 5 bases and 1 base respectively, with 6 bases between them. CDR1 is SQVTM and CDR2 is ANQGSEA in the germline V gene. This CDR3 is built from 12 residues.

This clone was counted between two and nine times. V gene TRBV28 combines with J gene TRBJ1-2; D gene uncertain. Germline CDR1 and CDR2: MDHEN and SYDVKM. Trimming left V 2 bases short and J 0 bases short, with 7 bases between. The CDR3 is made up of 14 amino acids. The CDR3 region has the DNA TGTGCCAGCAGTTTAGGAGGGTCTAACTATGGCTACACCTTC. Translation: CASSLGGSNYGYTF.

The CDR3, as DNA: TGCAGCACCCGGGGGGGTAGTGAAGCTTTCTTT. Translating it yields CSTRGGSEAFF. This chain links TRBV29-1 with TRBJ1-1, with D perhaps TRBD1 (5 bases). The CDR3 sequence is 11 residues long. CDR1 SQVTM and CDR2 ANQGSEA come from the germline V gene. V gave up 8 bases and J gave up 7 bases, with 14 bases separating them. The full variable domain, completed using reference TRBV29-1 and TRBJ1-1, is SAVISQKPSRDICQRGTSLTIQCQVDSQVTMMFWYRQQPGQSLTLIATANQGSEATYESGFVIDKFPISRPNLTFSTLTVSNMSPEDSSIYLCSTRGGSEAFFGQGTRLTVV.

V gene TRBV11-2 combines with J gene TRBJ2-7; D is unclear. Germline V gene sequence: CDR1 SGHAT, CDR2 FQNNGV. This CDR3 contains 12 residues. V was clipped by 1 base and J by 9 bases, with 10 bases between them. The CDR3 here is CASSLVPNGQYF. The CDR3, as DNA: TGTGCCAGCAGCTTAGTCCCGAACGGGCAGTACTTC. The full variable domain, with the rest looked up from reference TRBV11-2 and TRBJ2-7, is EAGVAQSPRYKIIEKRQSVAFWCNPISGHATLYWYQQILGQGPKLLIQFQNNGVVDDSQLPKDRFSAERLKGVDSTLKIQPAKLEDSAVYLCASSLVPNGQYFGPGTRLTVT.

The genes are TRBV11-2 and TRBJ2-3, with D uncertain. V was shortened by 4 bases and J by 7 bases, with 9 bases between the two germline ends. In germline, CDR1 is SGHAT, CDR2 FQNNGV. The CDR3 length is 12 residues. CDR3 sequence: CASSWVKNTQYF. CDR3 in DNA: TGTGCCAGCAGCTGGGTTAAGAATACGCAGTATTTT.

The genes are TRBV27 and TRBJ1-2; TRBD1 is a possible D gene (5 bases). Germline values: CDR1 MNHEY, CDR2 SMNVEV (reference sequence). The CDR3 length is 18 residues. V was cut by 2 bases and J by 5 bases, with 24 bases left in between. For the CDR3, the DNA is TGTGCCAGCAGTTTAGATCAAGCTTCGGGGGATTTAGGGTATGGCTACACCTTC. Its protein product is CASSLDQASGDLGYGYTF.

This clone was observed a handful of times. In DNA, the CDR3 is TGTGCCAGCAGGCGGACAGGGGGCCATGGCTACACCTTC. It specifies CASRRTGGHGYTF. This rearrangement joins TRBV7-2 to TRBJ1-2, with 11 nucleotides matching TRBD1. The CDR3 runs 13 residues. Germline lookup yields CDR1 SGHTA and CDR2 FQGNSA. Losses at the gene ends were 6 bases for V and 6 bases for J; bases not matched to a gene: 3.

A few counts support this clone. The limits of the CDR3 on the DNA are not certain, so only TCRdb's listed CDR3 is given. J is TRBJ1-1 and V is TRBV30. Counting both end residues, the CDR3 totals 9 amino acids. Per germline, CDR1 GTSNPN and CDR2 SVGIG (reference sequence). CDR3 loop: CAWARGTFF.

This sequence joins TRBV5-1 and TRBJ1-1, with 7 bases lining up with TRBD1. Germline values: CDR1 SGHRS, CDR2 YFSETQ. The CDR3 spans 15 residues. Trimming removed 7 bases from V and 5 bases from J; junction bases left unmatched: 14. The CDR3 is CASFPETGFGTEAFF. As DNA, the CDR3 is TGCGCCAGCTTCCCCGAGACAGGGTTCGGAACTGAAGCTTTCTTT.

The chain links TRBV10-2 to TRBJ2-5; D possibly uses TRBD1 or TRBD2 (6 bases each). V was trimmed by 0 bases and J by 5 bases, leaving 13 bases between them. This CDR3 comprises 15 residues. CDR1 WSHSY and CDR2 SAAADI come from the germline V gene. The CDR3 loop reads CASSESSGARETQYF. As DNA, the CDR3 is TGCGCCAGCAGTGAGTCGTCGGGGGCGCGGGAGACCCAGTACTTC.